These 11 T cell receptor beta chains share one sample of origin, sequenced in a study of control samples from healthy donors and cancer patients (dated by TCRdb to 2020 to 2021). The library was prepared using the immunoSEQ multiplex PCR assay. Not all clones reach the TCRdb copy of this immuneACCESS table, which keeps in-frame sequences only. Checked studies attribute under half of the gap to unresolved V genes and leave the rest unexplained. The sample data list a few hundred thousand clones, and 75% to 95% of these were observed just once. The top ten constitute just under 6.5% of the sample. Sequenced material: PBMCs. The source of these receptors is a man in his forties with head and neck cancer.

The rearrangement links TRBV24-1 to TRBJ2-5; D ambiguous. The germline gives CDR1 KGHDR, CDR2 SFDVKD. The CDR3 runs 13 residues. The V end lost 4 bases, the J end lost 4 bases, and 9 bases lay between the germline ends. The CDR3: CATSESRLETQYF. The CDR3 DNA sequence: TGTGCCACCAGTGAAAGTAGACTAGAGACCCAGTACTTC.

The rearrangement uses TRBV13 and TRBJ2-3, with TRBD2 identical over 8 bases. This CDR3 comprises 15 residues. The V segment lost 1 base and the J segment 5 bases; nucleotides outside the gene matches: 5. Germline V gene lookup returns CDR1 PRHDT and CDR2 FYEKMQ (reference sequence). The CDR3 nucleotides are TGTGCCAGCAGCTTAGTATCAGCGGGGGTAGATACGCAGTATTTT. Protein product: CASSLVSAGVDTQYF.

This clone was counted once. The rearrangement links TRBV4-3 to TRBJ2-1; 7 bases line up with TRBD2. V trimming: 4 bases; J trimming: 5 bases; junction bases outside the gene matches: 5. Germline values: CDR1 LGHNA, CDR2 YSLEER. This CDR3 region has 14 residues. CDR3: CASSLGLGDNEQFF. In nucleotides, the CDR3 is TGCGCCAGCAGCCTCGGACTAGGGGACAATGAGCAGTTCTTC.

The chain joins TRBV30 to TRBJ1-6, with a weak D call TRBD1 (5 bases). The germline CDR1 and CDR2 sequences are GTSNPN and SVGIG (reference sequence). CDR3 length equals 13 residues. V lost 1 base and J 7 bases, leaving 8 bases between the germline ends. The CDR3 region has the DNA TGTGCCTGGAGTGAGAGACAGAATTCACCCCTCCACTTT. Residues: CAWSERQNSPLHF.

This clone appeared once. A junction end diverges from the germline sequence, so it may reflect a read error. This chain connects TRBV7-7 to TRBJ1-3; D gene ambiguous. This CDR3 has 15 amino acids. Germline loops: CDR1 SSHAT, CDR2 FNYEAQ (reference sequence). The CDR3 DNA reads TGTGCTAGCAGCCTAGACCTGAGCTCTGGAAACACCATATATTTT. Protein: CASSLDLSSGNTIYF.

The CDR3: CASSLKTGYGTDTQYF. The CDR3 nucleotides are TGTGCCAGCAGTCTCAAGACAGGGTATGGCACAGATACGCAGTATTTT. The V gene is TRBV28, the J gene TRBJ2-3; TRBD1 matches 7 bases. The V segment lost 5 bases and the J segment 1 base; nucleotides outside the gene matches: 9. Per the germline V gene, CDR1 is MDHEN and CDR2 is SYDVKM. This CDR3 is built from 16 residues. Full variable domain (missing parts from reference TRBV28 and TRBJ2-3): DVKVTQSSRYLVKRTGEKVFLECVQDMDHENMFWYRQDPGLGLRLIYFSYDVKMKEKGDIPEGYSVSREKKERFSLILESASTNQTSMYLCASSLKTGYGTDTQYFGPGTRLTVL.

The V and J genes are TRBV6-4 and TRBJ1-6; D remains ambiguous. The germline V gene encodes CDR1 MRHNA and CDR2 SNTAGT. Trimming removed 0 bases at V and 13 bases at J, with 10 bases between. This CDR3 is built from 13 residues. The CDR3 nucleotides read TGTGCCAGCAGTGACTCGAATCTCGATCCCCTCCACTTT. It translates to CASSDSNLDPLHF.

The table lists this clone with a count of one. The chain has TRBV19 and TRBJ2-6, with D uncertain. CDR1 is LNHDA and CDR2 is SQIVND in the germline V gene (reference sequence). V lost 5 bases and J 0 bases, leaving 14 bases between the germline ends. The CDR3 extends over 17 amino acids. The CDR3 protein is CASSPNSPNSGANVLTF. CDR3 coding DNA: TGTGCCAGTAGTCCTAATAGCCCGAACTCTGGGGCCAACGTCCTGACTTTC.

A single count supports this clone. The V gene is TRBV5-4, the J gene TRBJ2-3, with TRBD2 matching 8 bases. The CDR3 has 15 amino acids. CDR1 SGHNT and CDR2 YYREEE come from the germline V gene (reference sequence). V shed 1 base, J shed 10 bases, and the junction held 11 bases outside the gene matches. CDR3 residues: CASSLQVVLAGPQYF. The CDR3 DNA reads TGTGCCAGCAGCTTGCAAGTGGTGCTAGCGGGCCCGCAGTATTTT.

The chain employs TRBV19 and TRBJ2-7; 7 positions match TRBD2. Per the germline V gene, CDR1 is LNHDA and CDR2 is SQIVND (reference sequence). With 2 bases clipped from V and 6 bases from J, the junction kept 4 bases outside the gene matches. CDR3 length: 13 residues. CDR3 in DNA: TGTGCCAGTAGTATAACCAGGGAGGGCGAGCAGTACTTC. Its protein product is CASSITREGEQYF.

V gene TRBV6-5 combines with J gene TRBJ2-1; D may be TRBD1 (6 bases). Trimming left V 7 bases short and J 0 bases short, with 13 bases between. Germline V gives CDR1 MNHEY, CDR2 SVGAGI. This CDR3 spans 15 amino acids. In nucleotides, the CDR3 is TGTGCCAGCAATCCCACAGGGAGCTCCTACAATGAGCAGTTCTTC. Its protein is CASNPTGSSYNEQFF.